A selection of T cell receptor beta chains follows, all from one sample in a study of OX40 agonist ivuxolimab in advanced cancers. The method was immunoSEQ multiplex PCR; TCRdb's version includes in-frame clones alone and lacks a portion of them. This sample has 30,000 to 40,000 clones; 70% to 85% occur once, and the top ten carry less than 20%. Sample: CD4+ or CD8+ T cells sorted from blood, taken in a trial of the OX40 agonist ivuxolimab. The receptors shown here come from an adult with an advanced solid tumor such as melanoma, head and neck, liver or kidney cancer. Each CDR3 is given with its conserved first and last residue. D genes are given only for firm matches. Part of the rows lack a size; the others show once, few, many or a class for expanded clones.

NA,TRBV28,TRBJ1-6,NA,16,CASSFLIAGRDSPLHF,TGTGCCAGCAGTTTCCTAATCGCAGGGAGGGATTCACCCCTCCACTTT
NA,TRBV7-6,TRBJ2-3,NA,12,CASSPRPDTQYF,TGTGCCAGCAGCCCCAGACCTGATACGCAGTATTTT
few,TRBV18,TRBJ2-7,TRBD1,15,CASSPPGQLGSEQYF,TGTGCCAGCTCACCGCCGGGACAGTTGGGTTCCGAGCAGTACTTC
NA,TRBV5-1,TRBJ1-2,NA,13,CASSLGPGNGYTF,TGCGCCAGCAGCTTGGGGCCGGGAAATGGCTACACCTTC
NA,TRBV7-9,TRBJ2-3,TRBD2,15,CASSLAGGPEDTQYF,TGTGCCAGCAGCTTAGCGGGAGGGCCGGAGGATACGCAGTATTTT
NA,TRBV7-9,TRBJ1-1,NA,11,CASSIGSEAFF,TGTGCCAGCAGCATCGGAAGTGAAGCTTTCTTT
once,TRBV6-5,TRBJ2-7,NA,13,CASSYSGRYEQYF,TGTGCCAGCAGTTACTCAGGACGGTACGAGCAGTACTTC
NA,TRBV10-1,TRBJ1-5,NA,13,CASSELGMVPQHF,TGCGCCAGCAGTGAGTTGGGGATGGTGCCCCAGCATTTT
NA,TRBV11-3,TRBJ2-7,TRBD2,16,CASSSYGAGVSYEQYF,TGTGCCAGCAGCTCCTATGGGGCGGGAGTTTCCTACGAGCAGTACTTC
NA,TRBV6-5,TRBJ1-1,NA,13,CASRPGFDAEAFF,TGTGCCAGCAGACCGGGTTTCGACGCTGAAGCTTTCTTT
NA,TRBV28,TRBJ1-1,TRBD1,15,CASSPPTGGYTEAFF,TGTGCCAGCAGTCCGCCAACAGGGGGCTACACTGAAGCTTTCTTT
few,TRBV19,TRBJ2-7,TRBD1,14,CASSIGQGMDEQYF,TGTGCCAGTAGTATAGGACAGGGGATGGACGAGCAGTACTTC
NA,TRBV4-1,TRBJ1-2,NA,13,CASSREGKYGYTF,TGCGCCAGCAGCCGGGAGGGGAAGTATGGCTACACCTTC